The entry that follows covers one TCR beta chain sequence. No patient had autoimmune disease or received systemic immunosuppression. The entry originates in a study of OX40 agonist ivuxolimab in advanced cancers. Measured with immunoSEQ multiplex PCR; TCRdb has only the in-frame clones, and not every one. This table holds tens of thousands of clones, 91% found once. Germline CDR1 SQVTM, CDR2 ANQGSEA. V was trimmed by 6 bases and J by 4 bases, leaving 9 bases between them. The CDR3 runs 11 residues. The TCR comes from an adult with an advanced solid tumor such as melanoma, head and neck, liver or kidney cancer. Sequenced material: CD4+ or CD8+ T cells sorted from blood, taken in a trial of the OX40 agonist ivuxolimab. The rearrangement links TRBV29-1 to TRBJ1-2; tentative D call: TRBD1 (5 bases). The CDR3 loop is CSVGGTYGYTF. The CDR3 nucleotides are TGCAGCGTGGGAGGGACCTATGGCTACACCTTC.